This T cell receptor beta chain is from a study of Tregs in tolerant kidney transplant recipients. TCRdb's copy holds only in-frame clones and misses some; the assay was immunoSEQ multiplex PCR. In the table there are under 95,000 clones, approximately 90% of which are singletons. Germline V gene data show CDR1 as GTSNPN and CDR2 as SVGIG (reference sequence). The CDR3 is made up of 13 amino acids. The germline V and J ends were trimmed by 2 bases and 7 bases, with 11 bases remaining between them. Concerning this clone itself: Antigen unknown.

The study's findings and limits: Changing PCR primers prevented nucleotide comparison between some patients' samples.

The receptor's source is a human donor who received a combined kidney and bone marrow transplant. The specimen was Tregs from blood, collected before the transplant. The chain recombines TRBV30 with TRBJ1-4, with D tentatively TRBD1 (5 bases). CDR3 sequence: CAWSRGRGEKLFF. The CDR3 nucleotides are TGTGCCTGGAGTAGGGGAAGGGGTGAAAAACTGTTTTTT. The full variable domain, its missing parts supplied by reference TRBV30 and TRBJ1-4, is SQTIHQWPATLVQPVGSPLSLECTVEGTSNPNLYWYRQAAGRGLQLLFYSVGIGQISSEVPQNLSASRPQDRQFILSSKKLLLSDSGFYLCAWSRGRGEKLFFGSGTQLSVL.